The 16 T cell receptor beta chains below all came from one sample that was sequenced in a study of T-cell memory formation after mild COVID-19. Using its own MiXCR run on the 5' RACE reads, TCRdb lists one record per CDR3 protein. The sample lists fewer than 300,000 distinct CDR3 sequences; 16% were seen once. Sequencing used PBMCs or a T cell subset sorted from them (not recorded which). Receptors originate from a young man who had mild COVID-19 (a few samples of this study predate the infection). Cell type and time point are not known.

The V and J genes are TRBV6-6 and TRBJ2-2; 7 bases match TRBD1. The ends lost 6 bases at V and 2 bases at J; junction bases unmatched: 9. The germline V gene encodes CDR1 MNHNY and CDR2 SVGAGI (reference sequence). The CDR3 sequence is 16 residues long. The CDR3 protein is CASSFQTGINTGELFF. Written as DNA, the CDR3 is TGTGCCAGCAGCTTCCAGACAGGGATCAACACCGGGGAGCTGTTTTTT.

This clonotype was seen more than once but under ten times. CDR3 in amino acids: CASSFGQGSYEQYV. The CDR3 DNA follows: TGTGCCAGCAGTTTCGGACAGGGAAGCTACGAGCAGTACGTC. This rearrangement joins TRBV6-5 to TRBJ2-7; 8 nucleotides align to TRBD1. The CDR3 sequence is 14 residues long. V lost 4 bases, J lost 3 bases, and 5 bases stayed unmatched. Germline values: CDR1 MNHEY, CDR2 SVGAGI.

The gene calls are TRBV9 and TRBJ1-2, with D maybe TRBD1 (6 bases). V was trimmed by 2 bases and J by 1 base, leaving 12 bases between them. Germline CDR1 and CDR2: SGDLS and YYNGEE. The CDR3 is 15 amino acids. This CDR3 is CASSVRDNVNYGYTF. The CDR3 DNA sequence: TGTGCCAGCAGCGTCCGGGACAACGTTAACTATGGCTACACCTTC. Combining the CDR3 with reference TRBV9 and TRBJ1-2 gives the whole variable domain DSGVTQTPKHLITATGQRVTLRCSPRSGDLSVYWYQQSLDQGLQFLIQYYNGEERAKGNILERFSAQQFPDLHSELNLSSLELGDSALYFCASSVRDNVNYGYTFGSGTRLTVV.

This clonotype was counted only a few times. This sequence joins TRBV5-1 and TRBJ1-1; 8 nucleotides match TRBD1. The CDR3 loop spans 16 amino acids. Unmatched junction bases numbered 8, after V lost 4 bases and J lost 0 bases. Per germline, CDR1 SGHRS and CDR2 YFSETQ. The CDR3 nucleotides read TGCGCCAGCAGCCTAGGGACAGGAGCCCTGAACACTGAAGCTTTCTTT. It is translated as CASSLGTGALNTEAFF.

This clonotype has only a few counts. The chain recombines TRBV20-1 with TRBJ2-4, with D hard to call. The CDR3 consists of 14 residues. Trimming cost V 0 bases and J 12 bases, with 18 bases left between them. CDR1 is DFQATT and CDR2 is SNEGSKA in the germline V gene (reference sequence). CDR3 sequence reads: CSARDSQSPLNQYF. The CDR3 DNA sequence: TGCAGTGCTAGAGATTCGCAGAGCCCCCTCAATCAGTACTTC.

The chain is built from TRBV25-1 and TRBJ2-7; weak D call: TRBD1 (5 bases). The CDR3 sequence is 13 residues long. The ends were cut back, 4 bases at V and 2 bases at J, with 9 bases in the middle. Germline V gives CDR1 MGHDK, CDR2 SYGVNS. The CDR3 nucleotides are TGTGCCAGCAGTGCCCGGACAACCTACGAGCAGTACTTC. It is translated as CASSARTTYEQYF.

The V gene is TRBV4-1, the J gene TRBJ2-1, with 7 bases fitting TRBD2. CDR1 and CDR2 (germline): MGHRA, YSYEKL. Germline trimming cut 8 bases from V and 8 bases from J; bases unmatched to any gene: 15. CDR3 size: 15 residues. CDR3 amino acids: CASRPVLAAIHEQFF. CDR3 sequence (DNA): TGCGCCAGCCGCCCGGTCCTAGCGGCAATTCATGAGCAGTTCTTC.

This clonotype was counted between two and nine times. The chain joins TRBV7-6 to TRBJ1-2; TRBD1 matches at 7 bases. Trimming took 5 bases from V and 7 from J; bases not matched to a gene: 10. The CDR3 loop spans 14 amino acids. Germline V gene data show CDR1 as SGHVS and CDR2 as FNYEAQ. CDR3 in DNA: TGTGCCAGCAGCGATCCCCGTGCAGGGGGTGGCTACACCTTC. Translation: CASSDPRAGGGYTF.

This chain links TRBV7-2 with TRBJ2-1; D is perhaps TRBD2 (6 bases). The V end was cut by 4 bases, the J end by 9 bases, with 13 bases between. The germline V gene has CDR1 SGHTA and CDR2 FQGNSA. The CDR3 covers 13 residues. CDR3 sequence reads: CASSSLGRREQFF. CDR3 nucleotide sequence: TGTGCCAGCAGCTCGCTTGGGAGGCGTGAGCAGTTCTTC.

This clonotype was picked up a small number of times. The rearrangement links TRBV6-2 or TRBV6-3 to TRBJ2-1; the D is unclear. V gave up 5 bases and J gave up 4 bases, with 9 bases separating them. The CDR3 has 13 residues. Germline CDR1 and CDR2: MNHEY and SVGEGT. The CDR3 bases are TGTGCCAGCAGTCCGTTGGGTTACAATGAGCAGTTCTTC. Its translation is CASSPLGYNEQFF.

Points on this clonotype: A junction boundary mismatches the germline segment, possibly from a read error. The CDR3, as DNA: TGCTGTGCTGCTCCCGCTGGACAGGGGAGCTGGCCCCAGTACTTC. Residues: CCAAPAGQGSWPQYF. The rearrangement uses TRBV20-1 and TRBJ2-5, with 9 nucleotides matching TRBD1. The CDR3 extends over 15 amino acids. CDR1 is DFQATT, CDR2 SNEGSKA, per germline (reference sequence).

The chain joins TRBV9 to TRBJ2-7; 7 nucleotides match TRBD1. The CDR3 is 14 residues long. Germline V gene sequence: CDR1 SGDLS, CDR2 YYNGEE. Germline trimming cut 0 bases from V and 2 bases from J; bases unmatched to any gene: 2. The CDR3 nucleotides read TGTGCCAGCAGCGTAGAGGACAGGCCCTACGAGCAGTACTTC. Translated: CASSVEDRPYEQYF.

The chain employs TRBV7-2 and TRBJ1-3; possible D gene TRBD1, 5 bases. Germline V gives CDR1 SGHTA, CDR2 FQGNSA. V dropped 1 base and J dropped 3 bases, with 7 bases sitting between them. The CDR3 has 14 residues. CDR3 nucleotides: TGTGCCAGCAGCTTAGTGGGACGTGGAAACACCATATATTTT. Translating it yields CASSLVGRGNTIYF.

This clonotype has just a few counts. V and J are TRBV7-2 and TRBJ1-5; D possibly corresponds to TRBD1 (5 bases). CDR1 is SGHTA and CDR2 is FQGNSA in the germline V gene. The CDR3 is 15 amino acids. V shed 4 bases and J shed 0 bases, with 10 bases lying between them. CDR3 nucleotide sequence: TGTGCCAGCAGCTCCCGGGGCTATAGCAATCAGCCCCAGCATTTT. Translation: CASSSRGYSNQPQHF.

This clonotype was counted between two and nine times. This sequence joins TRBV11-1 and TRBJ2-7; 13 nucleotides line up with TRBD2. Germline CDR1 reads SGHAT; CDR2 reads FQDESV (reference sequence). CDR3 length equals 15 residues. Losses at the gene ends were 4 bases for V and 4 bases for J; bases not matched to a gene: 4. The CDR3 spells CASSSRTSGGYEQYF. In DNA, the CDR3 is TGTGCCAGCAGCTCCCGGACTAGCGGGGGATACGAGCAGTACTTC.

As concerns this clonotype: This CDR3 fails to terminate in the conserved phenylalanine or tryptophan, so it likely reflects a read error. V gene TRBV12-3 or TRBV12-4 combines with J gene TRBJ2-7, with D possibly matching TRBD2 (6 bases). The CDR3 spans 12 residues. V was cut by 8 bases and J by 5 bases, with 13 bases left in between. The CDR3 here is CASSAGPNEQYL. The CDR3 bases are TGTGCCAGCTCCGCGGGGCCCAACGAGCAGTACTTA.